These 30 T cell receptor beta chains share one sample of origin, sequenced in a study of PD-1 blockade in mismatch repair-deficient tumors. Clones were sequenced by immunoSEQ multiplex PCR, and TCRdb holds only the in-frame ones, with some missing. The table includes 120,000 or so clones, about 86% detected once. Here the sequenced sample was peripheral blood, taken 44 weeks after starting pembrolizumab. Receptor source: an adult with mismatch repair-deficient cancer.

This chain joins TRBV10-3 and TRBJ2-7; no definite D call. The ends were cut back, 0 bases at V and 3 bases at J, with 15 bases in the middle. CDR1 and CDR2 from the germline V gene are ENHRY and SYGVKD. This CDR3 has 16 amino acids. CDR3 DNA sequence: TGTGCCATCAGTGAGTCGAGATGGGGTACGGACTACGAGCAGTACTTC. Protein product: CAISESRWGTDYEQYF.

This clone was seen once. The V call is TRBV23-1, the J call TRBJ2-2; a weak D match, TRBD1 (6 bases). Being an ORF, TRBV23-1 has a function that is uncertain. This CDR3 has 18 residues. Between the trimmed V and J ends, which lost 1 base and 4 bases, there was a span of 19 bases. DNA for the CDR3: TGCGCCAGCAGTCAATTAGACAGGAAGGAAATTGTCACCGGGGAGCTGTTTTTT. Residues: CASSQLDRKEIVTGELFF.

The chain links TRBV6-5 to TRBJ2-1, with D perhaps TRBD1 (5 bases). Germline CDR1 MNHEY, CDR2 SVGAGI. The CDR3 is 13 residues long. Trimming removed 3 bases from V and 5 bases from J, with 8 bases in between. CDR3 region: CASSYGAHNEQFF. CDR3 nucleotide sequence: TGTGCCAGCAGTTATGGGGCTCACAATGAGCAGTTCTTC.

The CDR3 DNA is TGCGCCAGCAGCTTGGGCGGGACCTACGAGCAGTACTTC. This sequence encodes CASSLGGTYEQYF. The chain uses TRBV5-1 and TRBJ2-7; D is possibly TRBD2 (6 bases). Germline V lookup: CDR1 SGHRS, CDR2 YFSETQ. CDR3 length: 13 residues. The V gene lost 0 bases and the J gene lost 2 bases, with 6 bases spanning the gap.

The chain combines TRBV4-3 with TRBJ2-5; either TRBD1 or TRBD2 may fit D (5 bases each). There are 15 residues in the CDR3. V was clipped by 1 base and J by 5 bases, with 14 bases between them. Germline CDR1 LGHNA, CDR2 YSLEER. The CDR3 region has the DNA TGCGCCAGCAGCCAAGCAGTAGGCAGGGACGAGACCCAGTACTTC. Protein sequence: CASSQAVGRDETQYF.

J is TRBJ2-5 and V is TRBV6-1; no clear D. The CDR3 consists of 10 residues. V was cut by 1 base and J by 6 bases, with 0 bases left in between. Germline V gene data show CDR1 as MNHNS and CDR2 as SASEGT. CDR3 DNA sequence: TGTGCCAGCAGTGAAGAGACCCAGTACTTC. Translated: CASSEETQYF.

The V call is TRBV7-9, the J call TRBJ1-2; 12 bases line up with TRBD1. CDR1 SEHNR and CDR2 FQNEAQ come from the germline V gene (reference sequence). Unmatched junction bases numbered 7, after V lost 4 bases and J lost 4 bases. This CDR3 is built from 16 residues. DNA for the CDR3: TGTGCCAGCAGCTCAGTTGGGACAGGGGGCCCCTATGGCTACACCTTC. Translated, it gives CASSSVGTGGPYGYTF.

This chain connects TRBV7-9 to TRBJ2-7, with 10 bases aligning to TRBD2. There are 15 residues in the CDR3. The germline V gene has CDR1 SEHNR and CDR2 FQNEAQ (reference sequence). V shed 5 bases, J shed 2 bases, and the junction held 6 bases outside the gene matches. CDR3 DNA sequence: TGTGCCAGCAGCGCCGGACTAGCGGATCCCTACGAGCAGTACTTC. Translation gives CASSAGLADPYEQYF.

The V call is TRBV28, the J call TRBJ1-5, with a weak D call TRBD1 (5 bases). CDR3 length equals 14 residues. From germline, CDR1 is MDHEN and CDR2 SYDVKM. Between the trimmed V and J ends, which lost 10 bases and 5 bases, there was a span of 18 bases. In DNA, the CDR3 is TGTGCCACAGTAAGTCCCAGGGTCTATCAGCCCCAGCATTTT. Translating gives CATVSPRVYQPQHF.

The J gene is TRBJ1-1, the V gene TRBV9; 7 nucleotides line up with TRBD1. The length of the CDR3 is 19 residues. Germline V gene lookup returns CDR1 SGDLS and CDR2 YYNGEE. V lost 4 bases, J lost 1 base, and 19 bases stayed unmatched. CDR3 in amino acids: CASSTGLQGYYGRNTEAFF. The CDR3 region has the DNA TGTGCCAGCAGCACGGGTTTACAGGGGTACTATGGGAGGAACACTGAAGCTTTCTTT.

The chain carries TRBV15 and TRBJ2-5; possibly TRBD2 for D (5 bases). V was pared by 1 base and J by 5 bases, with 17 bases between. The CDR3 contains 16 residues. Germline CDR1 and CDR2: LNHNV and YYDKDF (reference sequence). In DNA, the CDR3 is TGTGCCACCAGCAGAGCGTTTGGGGAGTACGGGGAGACCCAGTACTTC. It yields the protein CATSRAFGEYGETQYF.

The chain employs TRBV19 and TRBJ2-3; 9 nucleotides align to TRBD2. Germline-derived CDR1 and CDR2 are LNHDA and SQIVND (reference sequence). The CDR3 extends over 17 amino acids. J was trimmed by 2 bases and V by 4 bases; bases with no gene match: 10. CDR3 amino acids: CASSTATLAGNTDTQYF. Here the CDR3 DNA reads TGTGCCAGTAGTACCGCCACCCTAGCGGGGAACACAGATACGCAGTATTTT.

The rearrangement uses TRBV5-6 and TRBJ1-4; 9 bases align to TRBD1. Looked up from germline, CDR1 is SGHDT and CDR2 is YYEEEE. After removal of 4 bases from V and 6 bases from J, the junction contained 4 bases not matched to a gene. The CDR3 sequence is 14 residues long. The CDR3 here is CASSLGQGYEKLFF. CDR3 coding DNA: TGTGCCAGCAGCCTTGGACAGGGGTATGAAAAACTGTTTTTT.

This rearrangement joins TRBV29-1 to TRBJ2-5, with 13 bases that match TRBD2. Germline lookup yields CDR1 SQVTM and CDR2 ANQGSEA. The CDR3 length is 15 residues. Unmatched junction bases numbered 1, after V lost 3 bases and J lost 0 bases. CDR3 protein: CSVDGLAGDQETQYF. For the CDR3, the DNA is TGCAGCGTTGACGGACTAGCGGGAGACCAAGAGACCCAGTACTTC.

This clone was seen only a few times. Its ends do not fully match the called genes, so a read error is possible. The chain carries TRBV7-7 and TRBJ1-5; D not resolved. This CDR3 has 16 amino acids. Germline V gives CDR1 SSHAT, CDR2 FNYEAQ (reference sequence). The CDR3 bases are TGTGCTAGCAGCTTAATCCGGGGAGTTAGCAATCAGCCCCAGCATTTT. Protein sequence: CASSLIRGVSNQPQHF.

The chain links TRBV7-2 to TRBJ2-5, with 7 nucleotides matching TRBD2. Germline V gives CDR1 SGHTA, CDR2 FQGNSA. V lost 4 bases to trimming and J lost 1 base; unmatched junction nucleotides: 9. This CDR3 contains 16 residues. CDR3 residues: CASSSILSGVQETQYF. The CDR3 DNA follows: TGTGCCAGCAGCTCTATTCTAAGCGGGGTCCAAGAGACCCAGTACTTC.

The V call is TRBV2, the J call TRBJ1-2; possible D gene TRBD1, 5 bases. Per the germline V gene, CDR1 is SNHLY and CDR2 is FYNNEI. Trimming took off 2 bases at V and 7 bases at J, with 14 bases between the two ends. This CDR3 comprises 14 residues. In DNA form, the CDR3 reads TGTGCCAGCAGTGAACTAGTCGGGAGGGGTGGCTACACCTTC. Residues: CASSELVGRGGYTF.

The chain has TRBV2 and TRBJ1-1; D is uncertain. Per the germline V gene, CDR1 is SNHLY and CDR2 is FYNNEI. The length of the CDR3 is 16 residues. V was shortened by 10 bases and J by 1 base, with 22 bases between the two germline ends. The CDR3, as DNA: TGTGCCAACAACGAAAAACGGTCGGCCCCGAACACTGAAGCTTTCTTT. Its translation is CANNEKRSAPNTEAFF.

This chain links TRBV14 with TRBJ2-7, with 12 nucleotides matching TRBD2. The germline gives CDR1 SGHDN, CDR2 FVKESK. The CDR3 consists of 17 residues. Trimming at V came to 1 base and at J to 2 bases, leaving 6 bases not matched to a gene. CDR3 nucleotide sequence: TGTGCCAGCAGCCAAGGGACTCTAGCGGGAGGGACCTACGAGCAGTACTTC. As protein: CASSQGTLAGGTYEQYF.

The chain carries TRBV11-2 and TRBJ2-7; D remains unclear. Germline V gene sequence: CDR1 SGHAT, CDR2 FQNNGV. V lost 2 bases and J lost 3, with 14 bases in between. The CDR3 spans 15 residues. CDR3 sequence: CASSLYPESLYEQYF. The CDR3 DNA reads TGTGCCAGCAGCTTATACCCGGAGTCTCTCTACGAGCAGTACTTC.

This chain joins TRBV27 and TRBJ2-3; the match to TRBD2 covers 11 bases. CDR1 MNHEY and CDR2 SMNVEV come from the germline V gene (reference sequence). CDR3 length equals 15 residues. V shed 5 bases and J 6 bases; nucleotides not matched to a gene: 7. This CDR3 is CASSVGTSGWDTQYF. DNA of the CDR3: TGTGCCAGCAGTGTAGGGACTAGCGGTTGGGATACGCAGTATTTT.

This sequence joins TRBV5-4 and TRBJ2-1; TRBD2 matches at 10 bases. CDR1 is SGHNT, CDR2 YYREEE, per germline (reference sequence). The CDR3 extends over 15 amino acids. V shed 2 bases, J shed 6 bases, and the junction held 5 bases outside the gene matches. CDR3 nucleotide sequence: TGTGCCAGCAGCTTTCTAGCGGGAGTTGTCAATGAGCAGTTCTTC. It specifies CASSFLAGVVNEQFF.

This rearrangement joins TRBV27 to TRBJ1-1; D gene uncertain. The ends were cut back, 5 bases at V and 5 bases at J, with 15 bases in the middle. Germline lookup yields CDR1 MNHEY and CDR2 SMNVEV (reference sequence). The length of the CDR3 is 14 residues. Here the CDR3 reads CASSKNPRGTEAFF. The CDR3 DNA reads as TGTGCCAGCAGTAAAAACCCGCGGGGAACTGAAGCTTTCTTT.

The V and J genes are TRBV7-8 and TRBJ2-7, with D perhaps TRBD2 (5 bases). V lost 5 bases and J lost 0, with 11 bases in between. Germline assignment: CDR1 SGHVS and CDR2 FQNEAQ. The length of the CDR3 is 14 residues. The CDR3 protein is CASSESGGSYEQYF. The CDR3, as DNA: TGTGCCAGCAGCGAAAGCGGCGGCTCCTACGAGCAGTACTTC.

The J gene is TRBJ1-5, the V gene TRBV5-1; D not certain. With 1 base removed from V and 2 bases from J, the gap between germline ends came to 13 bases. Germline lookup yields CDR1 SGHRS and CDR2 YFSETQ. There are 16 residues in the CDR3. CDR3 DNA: TGCGCCAGCAGCTTGCCGGGTGGGTTGGGCAATCAGCCCCAGCATTTT. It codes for CASSLPGGLGNQPQHF.

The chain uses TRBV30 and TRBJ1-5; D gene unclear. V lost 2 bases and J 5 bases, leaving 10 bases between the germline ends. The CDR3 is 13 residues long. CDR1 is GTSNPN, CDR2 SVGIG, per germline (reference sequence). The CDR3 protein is CAWSIGDYQPQHF. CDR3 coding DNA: TGTGCCTGGAGTATTGGGGATTATCAGCCCCAGCATTTT.

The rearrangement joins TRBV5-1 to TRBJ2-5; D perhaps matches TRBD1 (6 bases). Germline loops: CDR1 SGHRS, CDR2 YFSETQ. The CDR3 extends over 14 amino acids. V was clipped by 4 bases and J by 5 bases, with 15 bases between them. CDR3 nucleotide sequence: TGCGCCAGCAGCCCCCTAGGGGGTAGGGAGACCCAGTACTTC. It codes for CASSPLGGRETQYF.

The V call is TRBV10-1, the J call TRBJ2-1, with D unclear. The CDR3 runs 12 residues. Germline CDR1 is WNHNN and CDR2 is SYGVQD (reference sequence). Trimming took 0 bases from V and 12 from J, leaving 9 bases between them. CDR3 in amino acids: CASSESAGRQFF. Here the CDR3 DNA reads TGCGCCAGCAGTGAGTCGGCAGGTCGGCAGTTCTTC.

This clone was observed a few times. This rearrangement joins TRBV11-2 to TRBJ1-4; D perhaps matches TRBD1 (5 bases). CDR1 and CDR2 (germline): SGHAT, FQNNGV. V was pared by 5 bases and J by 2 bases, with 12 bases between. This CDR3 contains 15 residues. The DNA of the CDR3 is TGTGCCAGCAGCCCCCGGGACTGGACTAATGAAAAACTGTTTTTT. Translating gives CASSPRDWTNEKLFF.

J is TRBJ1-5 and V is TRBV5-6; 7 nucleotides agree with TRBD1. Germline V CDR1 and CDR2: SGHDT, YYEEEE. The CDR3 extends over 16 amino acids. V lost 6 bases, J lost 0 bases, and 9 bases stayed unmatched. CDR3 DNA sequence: TGTGCCAGCACATCAGGGGGGCCATATAGCAATCAGCCCCAGCATTTT. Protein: CASTSGGPYSNQPQHF.